This TCR beta chain came from a study of blood T cell repertoires in COVID-19. Across the study: Specimens from acute and convalescent COVID-19 originated in the United States, Italy and Spain. T cells, B-cell-depleted T cells, or PBMCs provided the cDNA or gDNA that served as material.

Germline loops: CDR1 SGHAT, CDR2 FQNNGV. The CDR3 extends over 16 amino acids. Trimming left V 5 bases short and J 0 bases short, with 17 bases between. One Seattle source followed patients from active infection through their disease course. Authors' processing steps: Nucleated cell number was recorded as an estimate derived from reference gene primer amplification. Repertoires were generated with immunoSEQ multiplex PCR, while TCRdb's copy carries only in-frame clones and drops some. V and J calls and clone size are as listed in that table; D and trimming were resolved from the DNA. This table holds more than 300,000 clones, around 87% found once.

Material: peripheral blood. The TCR was taken from a woman in her 30s with COVID-19, enrolled during active disease. The chain has TRBV11-2 and TRBJ2-7, with D possibly being TRBD2 (6 bases). CDR3 protein: CASSPLGSGASYEQYF. The CDR3, as DNA: TGTGCCAGCAGCCCCTTAGGGTCGGGAGCCTCCTACGAGCAGTACTTC.